The next 17 T cell receptor beta chains were all read from a single sample in a study of T cell repertoires in cytomegalovirus infection. TCRdb ran MiXCR on the reads and lists one entry per CDR3 protein. The data contain hundreds of thousands of distinct CDR3 sequences, roughly a quarter of them singletons. Sequences were obtained from CD8+ T cells from PBMCs. Receptors originate from a human donor in good health (CMV status not recorded). Some clones in this sample may be carry-over from other donors' samples.

In regard to this clonotype: Compared with germline, one end of the junction differs, possibly owing to a read error. The J gene is TRBJ2-2, the V gene TRBV5-5; D is possibly TRBD2 (5 bases). CDR3 length: 16 residues. Germline V gene data show CDR1 as SGHKS and CDR2 as YYEKEE (reference sequence). CDR3 DNA: TGTGCCAGCAGCCCCGACGCGAACAGCGCGGCCGGGGAGCCGTTTTTT. It specifies CASSPDANSAAGEPFF.

The CDR3 sequence is CASSFGGLSSLGEQFF. As DNA, the CDR3 is TGTGCCAGCAGCTTCGGGGGGCTGAGTAGCCTCGGTGAGCAGTTCTTC. The rearrangement uses TRBV7-9 and TRBJ2-1; possible D gene TRBD2, 7 bases. CDR3 length equals 16 residues. Germline-derived CDR1 and CDR2 are SEHNR and FQNEAQ (reference sequence). The V end was cut by 3 bases, the J end by 9 bases, with 21 bases between.

This clonotype was seen at least ten times. The J gene is TRBJ2-2, the V gene TRBV6-2 or TRBV6-3; 7 bases map to TRBD1. The CDR3 extends over 15 amino acids. Germline lookup yields CDR1 MNHEY and CDR2 SVGEGT. The trim removed 5 bases at V and 0 bases at J, leaving 3 bases unmatched. The CDR3 nucleotides read TGTGCCAGCAGTATAACAGGGGCGAACACCGGGGAGCTGTTTTTT. This codes for CASSITGANTGELFF.

A few counts support this clonotype. This chain uses TRBV6-1 with TRBJ2-1; 7 nucleotides align to TRBD1. CDR1 MNHNS and CDR2 SASEGT come from the germline V gene. V lost 5 bases, J lost 4 bases, and 8 bases stayed unmatched. There are 15 residues in the CDR3. The CDR3 region is CASSLTGPLYNEQFF. In DNA form, the CDR3 reads TGTGCCAGCAGTTTGACAGGGCCCCTTTACAATGAGCAGTTCTTC.

Turning to this clonotype: A much larger clone differs by one base, so this may be a read error. This CDR3 is CVSSLASGGQHTEAFF. The CDR3 region has the DNA TGTGTCAGCAGCTTAGCGAGCGGGGGGCAGCACACTGAAGCTTTCTTT. The genes are TRBV7-2 and TRBJ1-1; tentatively, D is TRBD1 (6 bases). CDR1 is SGHTA and CDR2 is FQGNSA in the germline V gene. This CDR3 region has 16 residues.

The gene calls are TRBV28 and TRBJ2-1; 7 nucleotides agree with TRBD1. The J segment lost 8 bases and the V segment lost 3 bases, leaving 16 bases of the junction unmatched. Germline CDR1 is MDHEN and CDR2 is SYDVKM. There are 17 residues in the CDR3. The CDR3 spells CASSFPPGTENGDEQFF. The CDR3 nucleotides read TGTGCCAGCAGTTTCCCCCCCGGGACAGAGAATGGGGATGAGCAGTTCTTC. Together with reference TRBV28 and TRBJ2-1, the CDR3 gives the full variable domain: DVKVTQSSRYLVKRTGEKVFLECVQDMDHENMFWYRQDPGLGLRLIYFSYDVKMKEKGDIPEGYSVSREKKERFSLILESASTNQTSMYLCASSFPPGTENGDEQFFGPGTRLTVL.

Concerning this clonotype itself: One base away lies a much larger clone, so this may be a sequencing read error. CDR3 nucleotides: TGTGCCACGCCGTCTGGGTGGGGTACCGGGGAGCTGTTTTTT. Residues: CATPSGWGTGELFF. The chain combines TRBV7-8 with TRBJ2-2, with no clear D. The CDR3 runs 14 residues. CDR1 is SGHVS and CDR2 is FQNEAQ in the germline V gene. Trimming pared 10 bases from V and 5 bases from J, leaving 17 bases between.

This chain links TRBV2 with TRBJ2-1, with a weak D call TRBD2 (6 bases). V shed 3 bases and J shed 7 bases, with 13 bases lying between them. The CDR3 length is 14 residues. CDR1 SNHLY and CDR2 FYNNEI come from the germline V gene. CDR3 sequence reads: CASSEAGSGNEQFF. The CDR3 DNA is TGTGCCAGCAGTGAGGCAGGGAGCGGGAATGAGCAGTTCTTC.

This clonotype was detected a few times. The chain carries TRBV12-3 or TRBV12-4 and TRBJ2-1; D unclear. The CDR3 consists of 14 residues. V was cut by 3 bases and J by 2 bases, with 8 bases left in between. The CDR3 spells CASSFRTAYNEQFF. The CDR3, as DNA: TGTGCCAGCAGTTTTCGCACAGCCTACAATGAGCAGTTCTTC.

The V gene is TRBV2, the J gene TRBJ2-7; 8 bases are a match to TRBD1. The CDR3 has 14 amino acids. J gave up 0 bases and V 6 bases, and 4 bases lay outside the gene matches. The V gene's germline CDR1 is SNHLY and CDR2 FYNNEI. The CDR3: CASSPTGDSYEQYF. The CDR3 DNA reads as TGTGCCAGCAGCCCGACAGGGGACTCCTACGAGCAGTACTTC.

The J gene is TRBJ1-6, the V gene TRBV20-1; 7 bases map to TRBD1. Germline CDR1 reads DFQATT; CDR2 reads SNEGSKA (reference sequence). The V gene end was trimmed by 4 bases and the J gene end by 4 bases; junction bases not matched to a gene: 1. This CDR3 region has 13 residues. The CDR3 DNA sequence: TGCAGTGCTAAGGGACAGTATAATTCACCCCTCCACTTT. Encoded protein: CSAKGQYNSPLHF.

This clonotype was observed at least ten times. V and J are TRBV6-1 and TRBJ1-1; the match to TRBD1 covers 11 bases. CDR1 is MNHNS and CDR2 is SASEGT in the germline V gene. There are 16 residues in the CDR3. V shed 4 bases and J 2 bases; nucleotides not matched to a gene: 6. CDR3 in amino acids: CASSGLDRGLNTEAFF. In DNA, the CDR3 is TGTGCCAGCAGTGGATTGGACAGGGGGCTTAACACTGAAGCTTTCTTT.

This clonotype was seen a handful of times. This chain joins TRBV4-2 and TRBJ2-1; D may be TRBD1 (6 bases). The V gene lost 1 base and the J gene lost 8 bases, with 15 bases spanning the gap. Germline assignment: CDR1 LGHNA and CDR2 YNFKEQ. This CDR3 is 15 amino acids long. In nucleotides, the CDR3 is TGTGCCAGCAGCCAAGCTCAGGGGCGTTTCGATGAGCAGTTCTTC. This translates into CASSQAQGRFDEQFF.

This clonotype was counted between two and nine times. The V and J genes are TRBV14 and TRBJ1-2; D is unresolved. The CDR3 consists of 14 residues. Per the germline V gene, CDR1 is SGHDN and CDR2 is FVKESK. Trimming stripped 1 base from V and 8 bases from J, with 14 bases between. The CDR3 coding sequence is TGTGCCAGCAGCCAAGGCCTGGGAGGAAGAGGCTACACCTTC. Its protein product is CASSQGLGGRGYTF.

This clonotype was seen a few times. The genes are TRBV9 and TRBJ2-3, with D perhaps assigned TRBD1 or TRBD2 (5 bases each). V was pared by 4 bases and J by 3 bases, with 18 bases between. This CDR3 region has 16 residues. CDR1 SGDLS and CDR2 YYNGEE come from the germline V gene. CDR3 loop: CASSTSWGLRTDTQYF. The CDR3 nucleotides are TGTGCCAGCAGCACATCTTGGGGGTTGAGGACAGATACGCAGTATTTT.

This chain links TRBV10-1 with TRBJ2-7; no clear D. The CDR3 totals 16 residues. Trimming left V 3 bases short and J 4 bases short, with 19 bases between. Per germline, CDR1 WNHNN and CDR2 SYGVQD (reference sequence). The CDR3 region is CASSENRGTERYEQYF. The CDR3 DNA sequence: TGCGCCAGCAGTGAAAATAGAGGAACAGAAAGGTACGAGCAGTACTTC.

The chain has TRBV27 and TRBJ1-6, with a possible D match to TRBD1 (5 bases). This CDR3 spans 13 amino acids. V lost 2 bases, J lost 6 bases, and 5 bases lay in between. CDR1 and CDR2 from the germline V gene are MNHEY and SMNVEV (reference sequence). The CDR3 region has the DNA TGTGCCAGCAGTTTAGACAGTAATTCACCCCTCCACTTT. Translating it yields CASSLDSNSPLHF.